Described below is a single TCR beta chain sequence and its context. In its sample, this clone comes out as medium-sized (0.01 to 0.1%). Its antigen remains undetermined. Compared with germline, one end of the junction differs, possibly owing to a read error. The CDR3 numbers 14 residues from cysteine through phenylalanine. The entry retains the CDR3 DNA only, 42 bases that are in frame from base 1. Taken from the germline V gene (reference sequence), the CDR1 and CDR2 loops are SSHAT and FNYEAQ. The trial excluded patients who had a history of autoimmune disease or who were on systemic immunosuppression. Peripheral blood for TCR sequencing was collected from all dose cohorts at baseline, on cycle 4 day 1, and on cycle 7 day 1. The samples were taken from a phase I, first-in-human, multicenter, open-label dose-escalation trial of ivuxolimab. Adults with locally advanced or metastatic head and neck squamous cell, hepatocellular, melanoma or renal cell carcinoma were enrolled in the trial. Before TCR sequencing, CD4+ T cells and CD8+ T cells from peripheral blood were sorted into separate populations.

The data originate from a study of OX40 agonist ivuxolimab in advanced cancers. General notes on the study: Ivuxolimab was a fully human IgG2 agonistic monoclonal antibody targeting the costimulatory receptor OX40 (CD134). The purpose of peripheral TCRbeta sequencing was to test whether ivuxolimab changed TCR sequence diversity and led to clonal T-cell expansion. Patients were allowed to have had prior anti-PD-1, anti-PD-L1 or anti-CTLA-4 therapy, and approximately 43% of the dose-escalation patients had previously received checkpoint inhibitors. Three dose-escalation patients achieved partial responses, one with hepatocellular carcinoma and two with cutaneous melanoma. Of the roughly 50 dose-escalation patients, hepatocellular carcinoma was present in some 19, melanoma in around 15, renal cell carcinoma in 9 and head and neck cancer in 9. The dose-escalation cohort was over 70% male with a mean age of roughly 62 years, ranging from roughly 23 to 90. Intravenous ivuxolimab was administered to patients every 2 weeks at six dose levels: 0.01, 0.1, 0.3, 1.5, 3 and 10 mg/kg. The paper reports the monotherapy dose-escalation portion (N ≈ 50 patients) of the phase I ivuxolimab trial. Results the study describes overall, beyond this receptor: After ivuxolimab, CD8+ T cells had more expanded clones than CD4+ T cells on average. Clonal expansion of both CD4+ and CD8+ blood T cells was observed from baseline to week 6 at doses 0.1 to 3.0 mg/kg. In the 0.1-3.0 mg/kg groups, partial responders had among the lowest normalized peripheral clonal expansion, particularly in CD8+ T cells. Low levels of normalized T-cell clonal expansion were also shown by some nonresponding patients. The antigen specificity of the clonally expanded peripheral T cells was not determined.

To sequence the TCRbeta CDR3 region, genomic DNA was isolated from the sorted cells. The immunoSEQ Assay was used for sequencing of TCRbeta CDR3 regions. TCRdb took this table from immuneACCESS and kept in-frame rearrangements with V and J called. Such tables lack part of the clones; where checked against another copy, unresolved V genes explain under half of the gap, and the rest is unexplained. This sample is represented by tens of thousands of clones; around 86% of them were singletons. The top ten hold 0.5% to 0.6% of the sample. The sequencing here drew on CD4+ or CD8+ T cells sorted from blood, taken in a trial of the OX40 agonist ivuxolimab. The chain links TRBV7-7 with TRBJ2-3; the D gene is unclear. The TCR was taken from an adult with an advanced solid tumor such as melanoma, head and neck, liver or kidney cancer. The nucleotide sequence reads TGTGCTAGCAGCTCAAGCCTTAGCACAGATACGCAGTATTTT. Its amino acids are CASSSSLSTDTQYF.